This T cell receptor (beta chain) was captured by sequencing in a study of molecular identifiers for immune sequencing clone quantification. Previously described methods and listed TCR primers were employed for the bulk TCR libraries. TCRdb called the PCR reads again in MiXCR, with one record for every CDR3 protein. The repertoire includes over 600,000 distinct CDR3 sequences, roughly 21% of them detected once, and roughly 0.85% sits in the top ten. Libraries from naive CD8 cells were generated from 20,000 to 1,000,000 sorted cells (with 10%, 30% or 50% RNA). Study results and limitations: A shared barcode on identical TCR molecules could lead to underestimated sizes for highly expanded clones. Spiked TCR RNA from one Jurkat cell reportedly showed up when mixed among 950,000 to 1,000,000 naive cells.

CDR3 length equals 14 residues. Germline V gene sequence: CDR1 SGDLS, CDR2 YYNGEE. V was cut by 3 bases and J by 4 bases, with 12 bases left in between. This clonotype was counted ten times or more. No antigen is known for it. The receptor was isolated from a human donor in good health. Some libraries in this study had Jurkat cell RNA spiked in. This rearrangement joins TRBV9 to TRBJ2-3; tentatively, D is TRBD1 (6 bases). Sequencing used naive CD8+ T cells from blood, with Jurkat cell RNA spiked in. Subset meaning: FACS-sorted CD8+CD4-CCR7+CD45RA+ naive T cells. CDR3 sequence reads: CASSGDKGPDTQYF. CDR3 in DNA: TGTGCCAGCAGCGGGGACAAGGGGCCAGATACGCAGTATTTT.